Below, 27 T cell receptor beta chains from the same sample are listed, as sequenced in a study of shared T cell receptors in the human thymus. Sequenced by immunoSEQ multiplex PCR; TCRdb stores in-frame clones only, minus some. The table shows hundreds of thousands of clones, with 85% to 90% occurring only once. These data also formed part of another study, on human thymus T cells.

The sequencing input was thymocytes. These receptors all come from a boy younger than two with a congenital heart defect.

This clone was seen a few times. This CDR3 reads CASTGSGANVLTF. The CDR3 DNA is TGTGCCAGCACCGGGTCTGGGGCCAACGTCCTGACTTTC. The chain is built from TRBV6-6 and TRBJ2-6; D is unresolved. Trimming took off 7 bases at V and 1 base at J, with 5 bases between the two ends. This CDR3 contains 13 residues. CDR1 and CDR2 (germline): MNHNY, SVGAGI (reference sequence).

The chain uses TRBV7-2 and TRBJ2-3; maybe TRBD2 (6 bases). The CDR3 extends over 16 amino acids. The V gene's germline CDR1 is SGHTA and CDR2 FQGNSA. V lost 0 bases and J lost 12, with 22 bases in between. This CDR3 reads CASSLAREAGPAPQYF. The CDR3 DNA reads TGTGCCAGCAGCTTAGCGCGAGAAGCGGGCCCCGCCCCCCAGTATTTT.

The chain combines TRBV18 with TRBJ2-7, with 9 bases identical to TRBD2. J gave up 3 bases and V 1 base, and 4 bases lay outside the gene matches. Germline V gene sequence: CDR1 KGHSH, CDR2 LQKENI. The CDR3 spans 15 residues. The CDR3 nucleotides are TGTGCCAGCTCACCACGGCGGGAGGGAAACTACGAGCAGTACTTC. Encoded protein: CASSPRREGNYEQYF.

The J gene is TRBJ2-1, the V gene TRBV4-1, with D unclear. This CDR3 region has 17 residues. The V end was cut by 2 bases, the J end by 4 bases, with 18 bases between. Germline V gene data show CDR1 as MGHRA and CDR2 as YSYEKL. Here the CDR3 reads CASSQCVGGTDYNEQFF. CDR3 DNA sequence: TGCGCCAGCAGCCAATGTGTCGGTGGTACAGATTACAATGAGCAGTTCTTC.

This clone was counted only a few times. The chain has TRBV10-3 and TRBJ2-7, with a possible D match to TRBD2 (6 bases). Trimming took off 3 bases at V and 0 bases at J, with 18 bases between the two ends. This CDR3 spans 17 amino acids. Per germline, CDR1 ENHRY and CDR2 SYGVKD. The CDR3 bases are TGTGCCATCAGTGATCCCCGCGGGAACGGCCCCTCCTACGAGCAGTACTTC. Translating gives CAISDPRGNGPSYEQYF.

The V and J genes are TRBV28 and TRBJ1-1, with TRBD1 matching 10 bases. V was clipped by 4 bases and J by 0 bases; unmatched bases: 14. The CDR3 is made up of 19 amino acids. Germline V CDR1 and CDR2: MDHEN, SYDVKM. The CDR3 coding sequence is TGTGCCAGCAGTTCAACTCCGGGACAGGGGACACCACTGAACACTGAAGCTTTCTTT. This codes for CASSSTPGQGTPLNTEAFF. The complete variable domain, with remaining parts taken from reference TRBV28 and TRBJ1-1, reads DVKVTQSSRYLVKRTGEKVFLECVQDMDHENMFWYRQDPGLGLRLIYFSYDVKMKEKGDIPEGYSVSREKKERFSLILESASTNQTSMYLCASSSTPGQGTPLNTEAFFGQGTRLTVV.

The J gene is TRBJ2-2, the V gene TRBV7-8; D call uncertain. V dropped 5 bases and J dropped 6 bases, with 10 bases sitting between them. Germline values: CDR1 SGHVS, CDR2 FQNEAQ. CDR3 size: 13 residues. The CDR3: CASSPLAPGELFF. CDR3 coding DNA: TGTGCCAGCAGCCCTCTGGCCCCCGGGGAGCTGTTTTTT.

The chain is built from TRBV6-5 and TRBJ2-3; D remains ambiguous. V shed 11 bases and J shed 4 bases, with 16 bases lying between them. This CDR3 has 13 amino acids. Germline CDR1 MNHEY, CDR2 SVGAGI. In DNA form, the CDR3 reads TGTGCCGTCCCGGTAGGTAGCCCAGATACGCAGTATTTT. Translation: CAVPVGSPDTQYF.

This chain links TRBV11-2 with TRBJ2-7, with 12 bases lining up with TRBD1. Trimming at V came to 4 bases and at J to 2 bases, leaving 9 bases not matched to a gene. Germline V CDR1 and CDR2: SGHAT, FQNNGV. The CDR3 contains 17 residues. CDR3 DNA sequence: TGTGCCAGCAGCTCTTGGGACAGGGGGCCGTTTCCCTACGAGCAGTACTTC. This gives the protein CASSSWDRGPFPYEQYF.

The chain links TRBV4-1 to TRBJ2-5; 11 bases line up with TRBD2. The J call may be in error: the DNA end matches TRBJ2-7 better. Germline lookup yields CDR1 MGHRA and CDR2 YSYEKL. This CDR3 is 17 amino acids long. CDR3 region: CASSQGPTSGRVNEQYF. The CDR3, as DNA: TGCGCCAGCAGCCAAGGACCTACTAGCGGGAGAGTCAACGAGCAGTACTTC.

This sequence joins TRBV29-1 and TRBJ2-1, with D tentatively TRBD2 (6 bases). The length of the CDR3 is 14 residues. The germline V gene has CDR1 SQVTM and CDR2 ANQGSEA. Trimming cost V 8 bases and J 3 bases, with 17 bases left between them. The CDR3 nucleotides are TGCAGCTCCCGGGGCGGGAAGAACTACAATGAGCAGTTCTTC. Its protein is CSSRGGKNYNEQFF.

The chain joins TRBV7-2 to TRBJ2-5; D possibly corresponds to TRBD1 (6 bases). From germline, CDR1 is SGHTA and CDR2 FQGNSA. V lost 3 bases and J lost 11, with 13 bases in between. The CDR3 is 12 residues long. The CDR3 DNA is TGTGCCAGCAGCTTTAAAGGGGGACGGCAGTACTTC. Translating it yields CASSFKGGRQYF.

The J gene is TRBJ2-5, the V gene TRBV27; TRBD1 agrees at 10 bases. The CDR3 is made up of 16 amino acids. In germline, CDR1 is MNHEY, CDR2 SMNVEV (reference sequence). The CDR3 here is CARPGTGELIKETQYF. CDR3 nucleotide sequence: TGTGCACGACCTGGGACAGGGGAGTTGATTAAAGAGACCCAGTACTTC.

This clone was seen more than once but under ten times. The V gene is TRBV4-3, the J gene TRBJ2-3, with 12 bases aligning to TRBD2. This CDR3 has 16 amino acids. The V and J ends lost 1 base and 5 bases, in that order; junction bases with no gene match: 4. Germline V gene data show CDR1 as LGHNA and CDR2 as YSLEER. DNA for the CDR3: TGCGCCAGCAGCCAAGCTCCTAGCGGGAGGGAAGATACGCAGTATTTT. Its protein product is CASSQAPSGREDTQYF.

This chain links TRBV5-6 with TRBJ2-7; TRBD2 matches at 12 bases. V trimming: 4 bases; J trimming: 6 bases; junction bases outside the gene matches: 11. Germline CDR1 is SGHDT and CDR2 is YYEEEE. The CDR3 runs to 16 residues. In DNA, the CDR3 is TGTGCCAGCAGCCCGACTAGCGGGAGAGAGGTTCGCGAGCAGTACTTC. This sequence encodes CASSPTSGREVREQYF.

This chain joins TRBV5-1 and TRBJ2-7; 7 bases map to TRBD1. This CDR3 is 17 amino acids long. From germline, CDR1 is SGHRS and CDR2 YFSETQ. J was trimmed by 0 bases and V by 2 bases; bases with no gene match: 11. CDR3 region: CASSLLPDRTPSYEQYF. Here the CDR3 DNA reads TGCGCCAGCAGCTTACTCCCGGACAGGACCCCCTCCTACGAGCAGTACTTC.

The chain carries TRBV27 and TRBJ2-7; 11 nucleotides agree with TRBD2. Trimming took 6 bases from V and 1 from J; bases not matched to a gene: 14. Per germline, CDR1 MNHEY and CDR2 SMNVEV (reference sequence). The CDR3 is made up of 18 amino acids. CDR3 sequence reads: CASSCASGRLPRSYEQYF. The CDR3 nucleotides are TGTGCCAGCAGCTGTGCTAGCGGGAGGCTCCCTAGATCCTACGAGCAGTACTTC.

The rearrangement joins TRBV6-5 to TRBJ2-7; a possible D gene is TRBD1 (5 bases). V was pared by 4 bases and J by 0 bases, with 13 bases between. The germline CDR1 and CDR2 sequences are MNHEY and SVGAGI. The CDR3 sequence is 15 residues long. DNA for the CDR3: TGTGCCAGCAGTTTAGGGGCCCAAAGCTCCTACGAGCAGTACTTC. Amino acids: CASSLGAQSSYEQYF.

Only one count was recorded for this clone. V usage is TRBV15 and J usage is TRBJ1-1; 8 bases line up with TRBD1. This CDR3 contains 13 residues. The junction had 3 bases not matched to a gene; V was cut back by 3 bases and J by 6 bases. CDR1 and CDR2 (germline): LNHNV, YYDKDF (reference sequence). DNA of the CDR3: TGTGCCACCAGCAGGACAGGGGATGCTGAAGCTTTCTTT. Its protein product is CATSRTGDAEAFF.

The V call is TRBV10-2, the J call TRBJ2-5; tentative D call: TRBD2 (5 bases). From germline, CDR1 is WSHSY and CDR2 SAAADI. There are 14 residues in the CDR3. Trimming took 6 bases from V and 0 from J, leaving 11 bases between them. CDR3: CASRTTKDQETQYF. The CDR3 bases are TGCGCCAGCAGGACTACAAAAGACCAAGAGACCCAGTACTTC.

Here the CDR3 reads CASRGDRDPNTGELFF. Written as DNA, the CDR3 is TGTGCCAGCCGAGGAGACAGGGACCCGAACACCGGGGAGCTGTTTTTT. The rearrangement links TRBV25-1 to TRBJ2-2, with 7 bases aligning to TRBD1. V was pared by 8 bases and J by 0 bases, with 9 bases of the junction left unmatched. The CDR3 length is 16 residues. Germline assignment: CDR1 MGHDK and CDR2 SYGVNS.

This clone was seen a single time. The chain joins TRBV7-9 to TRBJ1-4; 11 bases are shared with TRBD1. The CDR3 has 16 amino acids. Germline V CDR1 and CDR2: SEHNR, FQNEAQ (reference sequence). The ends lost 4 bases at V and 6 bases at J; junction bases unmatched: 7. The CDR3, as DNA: TGTGCCAGCAGCTCAGGACAGGGGGCGCAGGATGAAAAACTGTTTTTT. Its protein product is CASSSGQGAQDEKLFF.

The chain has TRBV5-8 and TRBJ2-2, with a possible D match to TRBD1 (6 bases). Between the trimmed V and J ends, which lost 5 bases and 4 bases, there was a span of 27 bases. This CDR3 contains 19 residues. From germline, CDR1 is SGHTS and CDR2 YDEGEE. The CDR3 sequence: CASSPPPSQGPRVTGELFF. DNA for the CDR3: TGTGCCAGCAGTCCTCCACCGTCACAGGGCCCCCGTGTCACCGGGGAGCTGTTTTTT.

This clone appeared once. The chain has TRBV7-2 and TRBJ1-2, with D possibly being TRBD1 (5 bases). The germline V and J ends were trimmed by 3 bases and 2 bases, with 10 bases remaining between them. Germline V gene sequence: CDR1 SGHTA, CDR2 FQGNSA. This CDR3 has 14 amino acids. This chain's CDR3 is CASSFRTLNYGYTF. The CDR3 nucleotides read TGTGCCAGCAGCTTCAGGACACTGAACTATGGCTACACCTTC.

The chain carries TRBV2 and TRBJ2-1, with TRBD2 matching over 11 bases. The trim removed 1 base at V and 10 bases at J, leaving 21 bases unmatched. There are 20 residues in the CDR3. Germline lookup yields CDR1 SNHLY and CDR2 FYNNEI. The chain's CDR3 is CASSEGSLVSTSGSRGEQFF. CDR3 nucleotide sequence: TGTGCCAGCAGTGAAGGATCCCTTGTCTCAACTAGCGGGAGTCGGGGGGAGCAGTTCTTC.

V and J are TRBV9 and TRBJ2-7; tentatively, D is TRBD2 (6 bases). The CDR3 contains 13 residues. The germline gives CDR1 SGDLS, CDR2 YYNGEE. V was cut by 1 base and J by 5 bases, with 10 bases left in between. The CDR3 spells CASSVWEEDEQYF. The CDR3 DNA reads TGTGCCAGCAGCGTATGGGAGGAAGACGAGCAGTACTTC.

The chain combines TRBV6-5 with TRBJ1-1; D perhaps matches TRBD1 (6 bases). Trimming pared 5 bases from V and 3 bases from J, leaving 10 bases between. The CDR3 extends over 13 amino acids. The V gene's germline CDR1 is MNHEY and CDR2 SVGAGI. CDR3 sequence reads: CASSPTGHTEAFF. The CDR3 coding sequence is TGTGCCAGCAGTCCGACAGGCCACACTGAAGCTTTCTTT.